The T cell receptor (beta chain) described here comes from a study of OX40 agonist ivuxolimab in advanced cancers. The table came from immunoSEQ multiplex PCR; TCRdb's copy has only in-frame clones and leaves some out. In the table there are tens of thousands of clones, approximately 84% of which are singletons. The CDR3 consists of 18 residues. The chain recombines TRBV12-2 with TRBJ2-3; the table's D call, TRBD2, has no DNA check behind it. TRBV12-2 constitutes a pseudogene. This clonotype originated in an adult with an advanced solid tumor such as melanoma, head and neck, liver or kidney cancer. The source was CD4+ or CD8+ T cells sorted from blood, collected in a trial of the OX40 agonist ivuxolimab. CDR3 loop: CASPPRTSGSKSTDTQYF. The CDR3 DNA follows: TGTGCAAGTCCCCCGAGGACTAGCGGATCCAAAAGCACAGATACGCAGTATTTT.